Detailed here is one T cell receptor (beta chain). The data were taken from a study of control samples from healthy donors and cancer patients. This CDR3 region has 16 residues. Germline CDR1 reads SGHNT; CDR2 reads YYREEE (reference sequence). V lost 0 bases to trimming and J lost 2 bases, with 12 bases between them. The protocol was immunoSEQ multiplex PCR, while the TCRdb copy is restricted to in-frame clones and leaves out a portion. Of 17,000 or so clones listed, 85% to 90% are singletons. Sample: PBMCs. The V gene is TRBV5-4, the J gene TRBJ2-1, with D unresolved. The receptor was derived from a woman in her seventies with colorectal cancer. The CDR3 spells CASSLGLLWAYNEQFF. The CDR3 DNA reads TGTGCCAGCAGCTTGGGGCTTCTCTGGGCCTACAATGAGCAGTTCTTC.